The entry below describes one T cell receptor beta chain. Its antigen remains unidentified. Trimming stripped 3 bases from V and 7 bases from J, with 12 bases between. The CDR3 length is 14 residues. Germline-derived CDR1 and CDR2 are LNHDA and SQIVND (reference sequence). The data were obtained in a study of shared clonotypes between healthy human individuals. The study enrolled healthy HIV-negative adults without recent acute infections or vaccinations as donors. CD45RA-negative memory and CD45RA+ naive subsets were split from the CD4+ cells. Points from the study as a whole: Researchers found naive subsets generally carried larger estimated richness than memory subsets.

This was a deep-level run. Sequenced by immunoSEQ multiplex PCR; TCRdb stores in-frame clones only, minus some. The top ten clones hold under 2% of a sample with 780,000 or so clones, 72% of them seen once. The source material was memory CD4+ T cells sorted from blood. Subset here: CD45RA-negative fraction. The receptor's source is a woman in her 30s in good health. The chain is built from TRBV19 and TRBJ1-4, with D possibly matching TRBD1 (5 bases). CDR3 sequence: CASSMDITSEKLFF. DNA of the CDR3: TGTGCCAGTAGTATGGACATAACCAGTGAAAAACTGTTTTTT.